This section outlines one T cell receptor beta chain sequence together with its context. CDR3 length: 15 residues. V lost 5 bases and J lost 0, with 13 bases in between. The V gene's germline CDR1 is MNHEY and CDR2 SVGAGI. The repertoire was sequenced with immunoSEQ multiplex PCR; TCRdb's copy has only in-frame clones and lacks some. The table records approximately 230,000 clones, about four fifths of them present only once. These data are taken from a study of blood T cell repertoires in COVID-19. Across the whole study: In each case, the material was cDNA or gDNA derived from T cells, B-cell-depleted T cells, or PBMCs.

The clonotype originates from an elderly man with acute or convalescent COVID-19. Sample: peripheral blood. The chain joins TRBV6-5 to TRBJ1-1; the D gene is possibly TRBD1 (5 bases). The CDR3 DNA reads TGTGCCAGCAGTACCCTCCGGACACTGAACACTGAAGCTTTCTTT. As protein: CASSTLRTLNTEAFF.